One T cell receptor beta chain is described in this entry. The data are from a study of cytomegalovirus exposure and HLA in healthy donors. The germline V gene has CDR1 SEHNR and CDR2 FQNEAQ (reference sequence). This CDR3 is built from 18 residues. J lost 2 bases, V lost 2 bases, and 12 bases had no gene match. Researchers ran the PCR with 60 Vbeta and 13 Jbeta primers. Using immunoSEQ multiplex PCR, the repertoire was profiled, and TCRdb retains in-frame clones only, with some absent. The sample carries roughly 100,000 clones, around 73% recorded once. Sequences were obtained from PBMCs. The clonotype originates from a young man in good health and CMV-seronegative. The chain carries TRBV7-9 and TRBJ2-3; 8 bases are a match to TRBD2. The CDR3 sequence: CASSLSNFEREYTDTQYF. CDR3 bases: TGTGCCAGCAGCTTATCGAACTTCGAGCGGGAGTACACAGATACGCAGTATTTT.